Presented here are 27 T cell receptor beta chains from one specimen sequenced in a study of siplizumab effects on memory and regulatory T cells. Clones were read by immunoSEQ multiplex PCR, and TCRdb kept only the in-frame ones, dropping some. The repertoire has 100,000 or so clones, around 90% of them found once; the top ten carry 9.5% to 15%. Sequenced material: non-Treg CD4+ T cells sorted from blood. Every receptor here comes from a human donor in good health.

The chain couples TRBV6-1 to TRBJ1-3, with D possibly TRBD1 on 5 matching bases. The germline CDR1 and CDR2 sequences are MNHNS and SASEGT. CDR3 size: 16 residues. Trimming cost V 4 bases and J 3 bases, with 16 bases left between them. The CDR3 nucleotides are TGTGCCAGCAGTGGAGACAGTGGCGGCGGTGGAAACACCATATATTTT. This codes for CASSGDSGGGGNTIYF.

This rearrangement joins TRBV28 to TRBJ2-7, with no clear D. CDR3 size: 14 residues. V lost 3 bases and J 3 bases, leaving 12 bases between the germline ends. Germline V gene data show CDR1 as MDHEN and CDR2 as SYDVKM. As DNA, the CDR3 is TGTGCCAGCAGTTTGGGTCAGGAGAACTACGAGCAGTACTTC. Translated, it gives CASSLGQENYEQYF.

This chain joins TRBV5-1 and TRBJ2-2, with D unclear. Looked up from germline, CDR1 is SGHRS and CDR2 is YFSETQ. V was clipped by 2 bases and J by 9 bases, with 8 bases between them. CDR3 size: 12 residues. CDR3 nucleotide sequence: TGCGCCAGCAGCTTTTTAGGCCGGGAGCTGTTTTTT. It specifies CASSFLGRELFF.

This clone has just one count. The chain links TRBV7-2 to TRBJ2-5, with a tentative D call TRBD2 (7 bases). The germline CDR1 and CDR2 sequences are SGHTA and FQGNSA. The length of the CDR3 is 15 residues. The V end was cut by 5 bases, the J end by 2 bases, with 15 bases between. In DNA form, the CDR3 reads TGTGCCAGCAGCCGAGGGGGGGAACGGCAAGAGACCCAGTACTTC. Translated, it gives CASSRGGERQETQYF.

The chain combines TRBV5-4 with TRBJ2-1; TRBD1 is a possible D gene (6 bases). The CDR3 is 15 amino acids. In germline, CDR1 is SGHNT, CDR2 YYREEE (reference sequence). V dropped 0 bases and J dropped 0 bases, with 7 bases sitting between them. The CDR3 reads CASSLGGGSYNEQFF. CDR3 DNA: TGTGCCAGCAGCTTGGGAGGGGGCTCCTACAATGAGCAGTTCTTC.

The chain employs TRBV5-4 and TRBJ1-1; D unclear. Per germline, CDR1 SGHNT and CDR2 YYREEE (reference sequence). V lost 4 bases and J 6 bases, leaving 16 bases between the germline ends. CDR3 length equals 14 residues. The CDR3 sequence: CASSRELREAEAFF. CDR3 in DNA: TGTGCCAGCAGCAGGGAATTAAGGGAGGCTGAAGCTTTCTTT.

CDR3 DNA: TGTGCCAGCAAGACAGGGGTCGAGCAGTACTTC. Translation: CASKTGVEQYF. The chain recombines TRBV6-1 with TRBJ2-7; 8 bases fit TRBD1. The CDR3 has 11 amino acids. From germline, CDR1 is MNHNS and CDR2 SASEGT. V lost 7 bases and J lost 6; bases outside the gene matches: 2.

J is TRBJ1-1 and V is TRBV6-5; tentative D call: TRBD1 (6 bases). CDR1 and CDR2 (germline): MNHEY, SVGAGI. The CDR3 has 15 residues. V was pared by 2 bases and J by 11 bases, with 21 bases between. CDR3 protein: CASSYRLGTGTTAFF. The CDR3 coding sequence is TGTGCCAGCAGTTACAGACTTGGCACCGGGACAACCGCTTTCTTT.

V gene TRBV9 combines with J gene TRBJ2-3, with D maybe TRBD2 (5 bases). CDR1 is SGDLS and CDR2 is YYNGEE in the germline V gene. The CDR3 sequence is 15 residues long. V gave up 0 bases and J gave up 2 bases, with 10 bases separating them. The CDR3 protein is CASSVGPGITDTQYF. Here the CDR3 DNA reads TGTGCCAGCAGCGTAGGACCCGGGATCACAGATACGCAGTATTTT.

The chain is built from TRBV10-1 and TRBJ2-3; TRBD1 matches at 9 bases. Germline lookup yields CDR1 WNHNN and CDR2 SYGVQD (reference sequence). This CDR3 comprises 18 residues. Trimming removed 2 bases from V and 2 bases from J; junction bases left unmatched: 11. The CDR3 spells CASSETTGGEKSTDTQYF. DNA of the CDR3: TGCGCCAGCAGTGAGACCACAGGGGGCGAGAAGTCCACAGATACGCAGTATTTT.

The chain links TRBV7-2 to TRBJ2-7; possible D gene TRBD2, 5 bases. CDR3 size: 14 residues. Trimming shortened V by 1 base and J by 3 bases, and 10 bases separated the two germline ends. Germline CDR1 is SGHTA and CDR2 is FQGNSA. The CDR3 region is CASSLEGSGYEQYF. The CDR3 bases are TGTGCCAGCAGCTTAGAAGGCAGCGGCTACGAGCAGTACTTC.

In DNA, the CDR3 is TGTGCCAGCACAGTAGGGCTTTTCTCTGGAAACACCATATATTTT. It encodes CASTVGLFSGNTIYF. This chain links TRBV2 with TRBJ1-3; D unclear. V was cut by 7 bases and J by 0 bases, with 13 bases left in between. The germline CDR1 and CDR2 sequences are SNHLY and FYNNEI. The CDR3 runs to 15 residues.

This clone was seen a few times. The gene calls are TRBV10-1 and TRBJ1-1, with unresolved D. Germline V gene sequence: CDR1 WNHNN, CDR2 SYGVQD (reference sequence). The CDR3 length is 13 residues. The V and J ends lost 8 bases and 3 bases respectively, with 13 bases between them. The CDR3 sequence: CASSLTRDTEAFF. The CDR3 DNA sequence: TGCGCCAGCTCTTTAACTCGGGACACTGAAGCTTTCTTT.

The CDR3 reads CASSLLAGVSNEQFF. CDR3 bases: TGTGCCAGCAGTTTACTAGCGGGAGTATCCAATGAGCAGTTCTTC. V usage is TRBV6-1 and J usage is TRBJ2-1; TRBD2 matches 11 bases. There are 15 residues in the CDR3. Trimming cost V 5 bases and J 6 bases; bases outside gene matches: 6. Per the germline V gene, CDR1 is MNHNS and CDR2 is SASEGT.

The genes are TRBV15 and TRBJ2-1; TRBD2 agrees at 8 bases. The CDR3 has 16 amino acids. V was clipped by 0 bases and J by 4 bases; unmatched bases: 5. Germline V gene sequence: CDR1 LNHNV, CDR2 YYDKDF (reference sequence). CDR3 nucleotide sequence: TGTGCCACCAGCAGAGATGATGCGGGAGGTTACAATGAGCAGTTCTTC. It translates to CATSRDDAGGYNEQFF.

The chain links TRBV5-5 to TRBJ2-3; TRBD2 matches at 11 bases. The CDR3 has 16 residues. With V trimmed by 4 bases and J by 3 bases, 7 bases remained unmatched. Germline V lookup: CDR1 SGHKS, CDR2 YYEKEE (reference sequence). CDR3 DNA: TGTGCCAGCAGCAGGGGACTAGCGGAGGGGACAGATACGCAGTATTTT. This translates into CASSRGLAEGTDTQYF.

The genes are TRBV7-2 and TRBJ2-3; tentatively, D is TRBD2 (5 bases). Trimming stripped 3 bases from V and 6 bases from J, with 16 bases between. Germline V gene data show CDR1 as SGHTA and CDR2 as FQGNSA. This CDR3 is built from 15 residues. CDR3 in DNA: TGTGCCAGCAGCTTTCGGGCTAGCAAGAGGGATACGCAGTATTTT. Its protein product is CASSFRASKRDTQYF.

This chain uses TRBV30 with TRBJ2-6; TRBD2 is a possible D gene (5 bases). The CDR3 runs 17 residues. The V end was cut by 4 bases, the J end by 0 bases, with 16 bases between. From germline, CDR1 is GTSNPN and CDR2 SVGIG (reference sequence). CDR3 in DNA: TGTGCCTGGAAACGGGCCGGGATTTCCTCTGGGGCCAACGTCCTGACTTTC. Its protein product is CAWKRAGISSGANVLTF.

V gene TRBV9 combines with J gene TRBJ1-1; tentative D call: TRBD1 (6 bases). This CDR3 has 15 amino acids. Trimming took off 4 bases at V and 6 bases at J, with 19 bases between the two ends. From germline, CDR1 is SGDLS and CDR2 YYNGEE. CDR3 sequence reads: CASSPRTANGAEAFF. The CDR3 DNA is TGTGCCAGCAGCCCTCGGACAGCGAATGGGGCTGAAGCTTTCTTT.

The rearrangement links TRBV5-1 to TRBJ1-2; D gene ambiguous. Trimming removed 6 bases at V and 8 bases at J, with 23 bases between. Germline values: CDR1 SGHRS, CDR2 YFSETQ. The CDR3 runs to 15 residues. The CDR3 region has the DNA TGCGCCAGCACCCTCACGAGCTTCGGTGTAGGAGGCTACACCTTC. It codes for CASTLTSFGVGGYTF.

The rearrangement joins TRBV2 to TRBJ2-5, with 10 bases fitting TRBD2. J gave up 3 bases and V 6 bases, and 7 bases lay outside the gene matches. This CDR3 comprises 15 residues. Germline-derived CDR1 and CDR2 are SNHLY and FYNNEI. CDR3 in amino acids: CASRPGLALKETQYF. Written as DNA, the CDR3 is TGTGCCAGCAGGCCGGGACTAGCGTTAAAAGAGACCCAGTACTTC.

This chain links TRBV7-9 with TRBJ2-7; possible D gene TRBD2, 6 bases. The CDR3 is made up of 17 amino acids. V lost 1 base and J lost 0, with 16 bases in between. CDR1 is SEHNR and CDR2 is FQNEAQ in the germline V gene (reference sequence). The CDR3 reads CASSLELAEGLSYEQYF. DNA of the CDR3: TGTGCCAGCAGCTTAGAGCTGGCGGAGGGCCTCTCCTACGAGCAGTACTTC.

This sequence joins TRBV7-3 and TRBJ2-1, with D possibly being TRBD1 (6 bases). Germline assignment: CDR1 SGHTA and CDR2 FQGTGA. Trimming left V 1 base short and J 0 bases short, with 7 bases between. This CDR3 has 15 residues. CDR3 residues: CASSLRGGSYNEQFF. CDR3 bases: TGTGCCAGCAGCTTAAGAGGGGGCTCCTACAATGAGCAGTTCTTC.

The sample holds one count of this clone. The chain carries TRBV15 and TRBJ2-2; 12 bases are a match to TRBD2. The CDR3 is 14 amino acids. After removal of 6 bases from V and 7 bases from J, the junction contained 3 bases not matched to a gene. Germline values: CDR1 LNHNV, CDR2 YYDKDF (reference sequence). The CDR3 nucleotides are TGTGCCACCAGAACTAGCGGGAGGAACGGGGAGCTGTTTTTT. Translating it yields CATRTSGRNGELFF. Drawing the rest from reference TRBV15 and TRBJ2-2, the complete variable domain is DAMVIQNPRYQVTQFGKPVTLSCSQTLNHNVMYWYQQKSSQAPKLLFHYYDKDFNNEADTPDNFQSRRPNTSFCFLDIRSPGLGDTAMYLCATRTSGRNGELFFGEGSRLTVL.

The chain links TRBV6-1 to TRBJ2-1; D is ambiguous. CDR1 is MNHNS, CDR2 SASEGT, per germline. Trimming cost V 7 bases and J 4 bases, with 17 bases left between them. CDR3 length: 15 residues. DNA for the CDR3: TGTGCCAGCACGGCCTCCAAATTCGGGTACAATGAGCAGTTCTTC. It yields the protein CASTASKFGYNEQFF.

The chain combines TRBV7-8 with TRBJ2-5; 8 nucleotides agree with TRBD1. Germline CDR1 is SGHVS and CDR2 is FQNEAQ. Germline trimming cut 4 bases from V and 5 bases from J; bases unmatched to any gene: 3. The CDR3 extends over 13 amino acids. This CDR3 reads CASSWTGYETQYF. As DNA, the CDR3 is TGTGCCAGCAGCTGGACAGGGTACGAGACCCAGTACTTC.

The chain has TRBV19 and TRBJ2-2; TRBD2 might be the D (5 bases). In germline, CDR1 is LNHDA, CDR2 SQIVND (reference sequence). The CDR3 consists of 15 residues. With 7 bases removed from V and 6 bases from J, the gap between germline ends came to 18 bases. The CDR3 DNA follows: TGTGCCAGTACCCAGAGGGCAGGATCCCCCGGGGAGCTGTTTTTT. Translating gives CASTQRAGSPGELFF.